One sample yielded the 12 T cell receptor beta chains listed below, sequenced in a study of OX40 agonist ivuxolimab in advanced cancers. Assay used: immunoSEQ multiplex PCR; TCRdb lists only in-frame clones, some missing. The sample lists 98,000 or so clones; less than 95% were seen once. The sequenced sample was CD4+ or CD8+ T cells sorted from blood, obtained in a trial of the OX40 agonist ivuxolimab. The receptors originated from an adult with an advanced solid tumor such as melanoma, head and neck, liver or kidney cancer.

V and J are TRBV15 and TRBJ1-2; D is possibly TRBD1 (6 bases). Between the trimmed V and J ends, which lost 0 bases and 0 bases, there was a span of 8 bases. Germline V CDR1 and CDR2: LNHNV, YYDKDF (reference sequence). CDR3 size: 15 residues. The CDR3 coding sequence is TGTGCCACCAGCAGAGAGCAGGGGACTAACTATGGCTACACCTTC. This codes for CATSREQGTNYGYTF.

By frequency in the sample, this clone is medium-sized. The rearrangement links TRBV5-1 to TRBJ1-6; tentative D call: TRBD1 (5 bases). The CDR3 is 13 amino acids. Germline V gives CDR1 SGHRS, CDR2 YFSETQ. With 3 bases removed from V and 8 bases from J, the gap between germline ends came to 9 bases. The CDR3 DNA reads TGCGCCAGCAGCTGGGACCCGTATTCACCCCTCCACTTT. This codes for CASSWDPYSPLHF.

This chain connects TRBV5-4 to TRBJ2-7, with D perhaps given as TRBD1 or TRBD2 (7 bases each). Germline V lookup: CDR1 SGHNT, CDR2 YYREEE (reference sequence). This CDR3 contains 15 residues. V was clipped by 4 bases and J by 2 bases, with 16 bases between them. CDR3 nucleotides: TGTGCCAGCAGCAGAGGCAGGGGGGGAACCTACGAGCAGTACTTC. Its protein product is CASSRGRGGTYEQYF.

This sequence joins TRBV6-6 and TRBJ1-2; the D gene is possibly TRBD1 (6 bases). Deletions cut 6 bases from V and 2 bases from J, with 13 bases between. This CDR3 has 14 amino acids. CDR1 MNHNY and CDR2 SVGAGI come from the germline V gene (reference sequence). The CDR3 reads CASRLQGRNYGYTF. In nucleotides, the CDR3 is TGTGCCAGCAGACTACAGGGTCGAAACTATGGCTACACCTTC.

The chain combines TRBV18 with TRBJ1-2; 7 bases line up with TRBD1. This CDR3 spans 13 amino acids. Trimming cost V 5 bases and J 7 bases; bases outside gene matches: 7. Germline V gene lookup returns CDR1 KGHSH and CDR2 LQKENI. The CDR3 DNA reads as TGTGCCAGCTCATCGACAGGGATCGGTGGCTACACCTTC. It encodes CASSSTGIGGYTF.

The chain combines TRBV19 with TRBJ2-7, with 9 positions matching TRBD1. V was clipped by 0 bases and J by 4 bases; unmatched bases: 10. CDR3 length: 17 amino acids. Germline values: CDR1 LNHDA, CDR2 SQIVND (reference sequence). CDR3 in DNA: TGTGCCAGTAGTATAGATCTCGGTACAGGGGGCGCTTACGAGCAGTACTTC. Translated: CASSIDLGTGGAYEQYF.

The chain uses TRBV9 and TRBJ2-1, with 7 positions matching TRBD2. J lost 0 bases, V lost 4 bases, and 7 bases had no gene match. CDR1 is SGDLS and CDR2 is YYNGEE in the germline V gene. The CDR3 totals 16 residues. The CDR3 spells CASSLSGVISYNEQFF. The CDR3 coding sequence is TGTGCCAGCAGCCTCAGCGGGGTCATCTCCTACAATGAGCAGTTCTTC.

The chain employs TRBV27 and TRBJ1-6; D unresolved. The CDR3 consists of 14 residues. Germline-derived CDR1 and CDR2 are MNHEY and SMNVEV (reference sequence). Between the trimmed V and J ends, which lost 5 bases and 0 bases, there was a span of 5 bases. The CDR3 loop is CASSMSSYNSPLHF. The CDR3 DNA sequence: TGTGCCAGCAGTATGAGCTCCTATAATTCACCCCTCCACTTT.

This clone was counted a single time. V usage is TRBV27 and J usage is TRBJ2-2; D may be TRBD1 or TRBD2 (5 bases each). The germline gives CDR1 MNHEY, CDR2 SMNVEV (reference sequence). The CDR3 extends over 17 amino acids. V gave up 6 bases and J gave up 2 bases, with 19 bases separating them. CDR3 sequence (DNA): TGTGCCAGCAGCACCGGGACCATGGTGACAAACACCGGGGAGCTGTTTTTT. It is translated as CASSTGTMVTNTGELFF.

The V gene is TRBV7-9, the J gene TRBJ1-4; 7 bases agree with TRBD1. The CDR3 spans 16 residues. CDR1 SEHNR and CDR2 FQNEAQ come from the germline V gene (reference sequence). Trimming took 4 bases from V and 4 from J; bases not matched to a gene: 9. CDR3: CASSSGTVNINEKLFF. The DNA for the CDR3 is TGTGCCAGCAGCTCGGGGACAGTCAATATTAATGAAAAACTGTTTTTT.

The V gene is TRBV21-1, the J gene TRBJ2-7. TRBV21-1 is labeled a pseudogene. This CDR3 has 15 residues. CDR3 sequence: CASSKEARLSYEQYF. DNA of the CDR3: TGTGCCAGCAGCAAAGAGGCCCGGCTGAGCTACGAGCAGTACTTC.

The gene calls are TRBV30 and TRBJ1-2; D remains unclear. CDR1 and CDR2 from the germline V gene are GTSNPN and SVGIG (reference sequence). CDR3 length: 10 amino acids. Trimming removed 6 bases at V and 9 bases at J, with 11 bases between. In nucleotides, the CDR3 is TGTGCCTGTTTAGTGGGAAGCTACACCTTC. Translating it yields CACLVGSYTF. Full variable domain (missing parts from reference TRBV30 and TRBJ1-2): SQTIHQWPATLVQPVGSPLSLECTVEGTSNPNLYWYRQAAGRGLQLLFYSVGIGQISSEVPQNLSASRPQDRQFILSSKKLLLSDSGFYLCACLVGSYTFGSGTRLTVV.